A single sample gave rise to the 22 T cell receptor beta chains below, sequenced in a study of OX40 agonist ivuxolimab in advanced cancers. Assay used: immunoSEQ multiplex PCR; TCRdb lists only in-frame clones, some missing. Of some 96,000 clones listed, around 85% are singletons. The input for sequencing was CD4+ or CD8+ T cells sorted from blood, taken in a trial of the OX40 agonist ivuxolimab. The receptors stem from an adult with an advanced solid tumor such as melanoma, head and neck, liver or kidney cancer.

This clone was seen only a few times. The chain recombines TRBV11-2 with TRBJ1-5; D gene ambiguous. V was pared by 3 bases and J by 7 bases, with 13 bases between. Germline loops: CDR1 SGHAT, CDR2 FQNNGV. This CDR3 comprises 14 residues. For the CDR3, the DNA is TGTGCCAGCAGCTTGATCGGCTTAGGACAGCCCCAGCATTTT. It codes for CASSLIGLGQPQHF.

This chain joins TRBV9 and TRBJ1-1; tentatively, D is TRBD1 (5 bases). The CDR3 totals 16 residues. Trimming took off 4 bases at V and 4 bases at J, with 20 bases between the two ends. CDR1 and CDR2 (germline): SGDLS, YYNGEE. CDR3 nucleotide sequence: TGTGCCAGCAGCCCGCCCGTGGGGACGTTGGGCACTGAAGCTTTCTTT. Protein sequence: CASSPPVGTLGTEAFF. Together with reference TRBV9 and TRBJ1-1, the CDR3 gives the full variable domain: DSGVTQTPKHLITATGQRVTLRCSPRSGDLSVYWYQQSLDQGLQFLIQYYNGEERAKGNILERFSAQQFPDLHSELNLSSLELGDSALYFCASSPPVGTLGTEAFFGQGTRLTVV.

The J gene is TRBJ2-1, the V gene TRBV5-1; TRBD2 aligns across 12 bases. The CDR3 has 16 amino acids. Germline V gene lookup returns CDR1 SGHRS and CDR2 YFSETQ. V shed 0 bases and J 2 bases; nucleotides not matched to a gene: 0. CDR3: CASSLGTSGTYNEQFF. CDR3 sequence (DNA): TGCGCCAGCAGCTTGGGGACTAGCGGGACCTACAATGAGCAGTTCTTC.

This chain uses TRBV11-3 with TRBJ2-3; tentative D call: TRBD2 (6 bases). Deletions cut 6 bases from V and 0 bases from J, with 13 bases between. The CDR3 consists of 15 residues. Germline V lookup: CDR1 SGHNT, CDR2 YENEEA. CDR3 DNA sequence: TGTGCCAGCAGACTGTGGGGGGTTAGCACAGATACGCAGTATTTT. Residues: CASRLWGVSTDTQYF.

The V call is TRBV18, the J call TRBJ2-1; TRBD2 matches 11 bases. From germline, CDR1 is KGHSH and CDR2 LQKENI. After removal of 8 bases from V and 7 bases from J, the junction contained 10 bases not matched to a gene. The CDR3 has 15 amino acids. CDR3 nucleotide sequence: TGTGCCAGCCACATTAGCGGGAGGGCCTCGAATGAGCAGTTCTTC. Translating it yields CASHISGRASNEQFF.

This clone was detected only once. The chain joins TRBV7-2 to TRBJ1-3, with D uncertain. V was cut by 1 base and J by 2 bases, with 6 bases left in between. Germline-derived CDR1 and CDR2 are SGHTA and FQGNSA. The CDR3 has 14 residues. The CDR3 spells CASSLGPAGNTIYF. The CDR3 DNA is TGTGCCAGCAGCTTAGGCCCGGCTGGAAACACCATATATTTT. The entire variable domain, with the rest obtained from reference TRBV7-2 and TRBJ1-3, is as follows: GAGVSQSPSNKVTEKGKDVELRCDPISGHTALYWYRQSLGQGLEFLIYFQGNSAPDKSGLPSDRFSAERTGGSVSTLTIQRTQQEDSAVYLCASSLGPAGNTIYFGEGSWLTVV.

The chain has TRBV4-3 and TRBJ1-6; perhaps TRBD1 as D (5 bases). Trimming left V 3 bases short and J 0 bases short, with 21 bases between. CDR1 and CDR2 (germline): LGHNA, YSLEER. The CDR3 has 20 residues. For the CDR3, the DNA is TGCGCCAGCAGCCAGGACTCTTCCTCGGGGGGTTTCTCCTATAATTCACCCCTCCACTTT. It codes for CASSQDSSSGGFSYNSPLHF.

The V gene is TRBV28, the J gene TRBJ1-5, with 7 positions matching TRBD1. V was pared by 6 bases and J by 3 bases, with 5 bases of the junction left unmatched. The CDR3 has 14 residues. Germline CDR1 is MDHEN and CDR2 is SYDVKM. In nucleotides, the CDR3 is TGTGCCAGCAGGCGGGGACAGATCAATCAGCCCCAGCATTTT. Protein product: CASRRGQINQPQHF.

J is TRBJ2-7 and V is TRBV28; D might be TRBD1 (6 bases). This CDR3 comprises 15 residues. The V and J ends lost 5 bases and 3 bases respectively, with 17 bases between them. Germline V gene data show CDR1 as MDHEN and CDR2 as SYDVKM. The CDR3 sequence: CASSPRDTRFYEQYF. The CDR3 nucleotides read TGTGCCAGCAGTCCTAGGGACACCCGCTTCTACGAGCAGTACTTC.

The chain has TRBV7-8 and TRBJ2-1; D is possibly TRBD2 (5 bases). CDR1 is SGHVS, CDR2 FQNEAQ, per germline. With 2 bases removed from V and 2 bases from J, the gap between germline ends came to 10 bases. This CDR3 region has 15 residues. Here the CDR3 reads CASSLWMGAYNEQFF. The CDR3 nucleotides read TGTGCCAGCAGCTTATGGATGGGAGCCTACAATGAGCAGTTCTTC. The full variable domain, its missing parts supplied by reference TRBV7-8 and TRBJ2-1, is GAGVSQSPRYKVAKRGQDVALRCDPISGHVSLFWYQQALGQGPEFLTYFQNEAQLDKSGLPSDRFFAERPEGSVSTLKIQRTQQEDSAVYLCASSLWMGAYNEQFFGPGTRLTVL.

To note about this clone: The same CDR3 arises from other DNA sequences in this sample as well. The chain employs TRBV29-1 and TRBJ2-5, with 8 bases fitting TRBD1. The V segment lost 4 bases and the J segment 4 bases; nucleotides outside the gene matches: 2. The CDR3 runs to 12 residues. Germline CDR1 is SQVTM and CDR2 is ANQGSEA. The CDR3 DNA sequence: TGCAGCGTTGCTGACAGGGGAGAGACCCAGTACTTC. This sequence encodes CSVADRGETQYF.

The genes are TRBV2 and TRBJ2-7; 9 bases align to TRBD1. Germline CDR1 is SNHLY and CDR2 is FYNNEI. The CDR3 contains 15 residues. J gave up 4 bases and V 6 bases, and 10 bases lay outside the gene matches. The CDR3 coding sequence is TGTGCCAGCAGGCAACAGACAGGGGGTCTGTACGAGCAGTACTTC. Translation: CASRQQTGGLYEQYF.

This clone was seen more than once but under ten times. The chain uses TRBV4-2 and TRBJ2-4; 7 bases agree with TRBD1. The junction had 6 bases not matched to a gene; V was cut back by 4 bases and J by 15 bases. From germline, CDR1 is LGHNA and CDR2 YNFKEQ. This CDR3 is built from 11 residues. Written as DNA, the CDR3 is TGTGCCAGCAGCCTAGGGGACAGACGGTACTTC. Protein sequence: CASSLGDRRYF.

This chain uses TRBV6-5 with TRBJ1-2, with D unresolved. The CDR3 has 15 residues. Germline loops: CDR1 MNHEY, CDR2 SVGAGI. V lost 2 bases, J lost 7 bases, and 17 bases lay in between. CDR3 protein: CASSYEEGGVTGYTF. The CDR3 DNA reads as TGTGCCAGCAGTTACGAGGAGGGCGGGGTCACTGGCTACACCTTC.

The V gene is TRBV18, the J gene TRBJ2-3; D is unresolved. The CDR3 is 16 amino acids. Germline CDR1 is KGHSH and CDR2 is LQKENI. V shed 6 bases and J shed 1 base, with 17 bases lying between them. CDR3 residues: CASSPPNAPGTDTQYF. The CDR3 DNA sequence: TGTGCCAGCTCCCCGCCGAACGCCCCTGGCACAGATACGCAGTATTTT. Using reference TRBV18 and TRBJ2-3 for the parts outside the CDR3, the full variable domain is NAGVMQNPRHLVRRRGQEARLRCSPMKGHSHVYWYRQLPEEGLKFMVYLQKENIIDESGMPKERFSAEFPKEGPSILRIQQVVRGDSAAYFCASSPPNAPGTDTQYFGPGTRLTVL.

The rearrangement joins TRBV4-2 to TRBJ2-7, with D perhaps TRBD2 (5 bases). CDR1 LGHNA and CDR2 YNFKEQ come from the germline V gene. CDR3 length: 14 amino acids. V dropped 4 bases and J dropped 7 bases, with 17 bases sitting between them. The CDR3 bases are TGTGCCAGCAGCCCGTATCGGCAGCGAGGGGAGCAGTACTTC. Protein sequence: CASSPYRQRGEQYF.

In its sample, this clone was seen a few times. CDR3: CASSFDGSGSYEQYF. The CDR3 bases are TGCGCCAGCAGCTTCGACGGGTCAGGGTCTTACGAGCAGTACTTC. The chain combines TRBV5-1 with TRBJ2-7; weak D call: TRBD1 (5 bases). Trimming took 2 bases from V and 4 from J, leaving 16 bases between them. Looked up from germline, CDR1 is SGHRS and CDR2 is YFSETQ. There are 15 residues in the CDR3.

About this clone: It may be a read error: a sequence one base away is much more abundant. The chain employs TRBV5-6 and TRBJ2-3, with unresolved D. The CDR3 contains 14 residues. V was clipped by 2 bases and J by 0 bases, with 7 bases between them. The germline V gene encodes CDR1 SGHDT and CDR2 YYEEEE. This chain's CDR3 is CASSFGQSTDTQYF. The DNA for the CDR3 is TGTGCCAGCAGCTTCGGGCAGAGCACAGATACGCAGTATTTT.

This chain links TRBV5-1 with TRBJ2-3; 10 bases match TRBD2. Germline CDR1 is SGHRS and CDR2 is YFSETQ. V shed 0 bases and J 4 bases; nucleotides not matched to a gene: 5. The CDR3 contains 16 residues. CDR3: CASSLVGGLASDTQYF. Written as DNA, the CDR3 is TGCGCCAGCAGCTTGGTGGGGGGACTAGCGTCAGATACGCAGTATTTT. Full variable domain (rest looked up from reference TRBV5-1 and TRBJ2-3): KAGVTQTPRYLIKTRGQQVTLSCSPISGHRSVSWYQQTPGQGLQFLFEYFSETQRNKGNFPGRFSGRQFSNSRSEMNVSTLELGDSALYLCASSLVGGLASDTQYFGPGTRLTVL.

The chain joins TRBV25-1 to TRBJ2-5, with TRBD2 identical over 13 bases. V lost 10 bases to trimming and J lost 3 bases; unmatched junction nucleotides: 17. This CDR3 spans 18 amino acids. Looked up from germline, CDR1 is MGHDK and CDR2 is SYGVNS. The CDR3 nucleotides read TGTGCCACCGGAGAGGGGGAACTAGCGGGAGGGCCCAAAGAGACCCAGTACTTC. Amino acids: CATGEGELAGGPKETQYF.

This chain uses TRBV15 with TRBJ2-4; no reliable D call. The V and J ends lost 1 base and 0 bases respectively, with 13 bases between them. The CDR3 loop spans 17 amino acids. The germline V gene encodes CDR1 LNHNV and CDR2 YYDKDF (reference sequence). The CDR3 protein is CATSRVSPSVAKNIQYF. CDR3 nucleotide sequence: TGTGCCACCAGCAGAGTTTCGCCATCTGTAGCCAAAAACATTCAGTACTTC.

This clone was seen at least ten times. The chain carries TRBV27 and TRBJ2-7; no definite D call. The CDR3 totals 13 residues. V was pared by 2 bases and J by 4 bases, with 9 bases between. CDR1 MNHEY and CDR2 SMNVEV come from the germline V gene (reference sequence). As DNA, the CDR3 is TGTGCCAGCAGTTTAGTCGTCAGTTACGAGCAGTACTTC. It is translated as CASSLVVSYEQYF.